Below are 22 T cell receptor beta chains sequenced from a single sample in a study of blood T cells in healthy people across ages. Next came a second PCR, run for about 7 to 12 cycles, which used a sample-barcoded 5' primer along with a J-beta primer mix. TCRdb processed the 5' RACE reads anew with MiXCR; each CDR3 protein has one entry. The sample consists of 550,000 to 750,000 distinct CDR3 sequences, about 21% of them appearing once. The sample consisted of blood. These receptors all stem from a man between 65 and 85 years old in good health.

V and J are TRBV20-1 and TRBJ2-5; a possible D gene is TRBD1 (5 bases). V was trimmed by 3 bases and J by 2 bases, leaving 13 bases between them. Germline V gives CDR1 DFQATT, CDR2 SNEGSKA (reference sequence). The length of the CDR3 is 14 residues. CDR3 in amino acids: CSARVWTPQETQYF. The CDR3 DNA reads as TGCAGTGCTAGGGTTTGGACACCTCAAGAGACCCAGTACTTC.

This clonotype has ten or more counts. V gene TRBV11-3 combines with J gene TRBJ2-7; 7 bases align to TRBD2. This CDR3 has 15 residues. The V gene end was trimmed by 6 bases and the J gene end by 0 bases; junction bases not matched to a gene: 8. CDR1 and CDR2 from the germline V gene are SGHNT and YENEEA. The CDR3 loop reads CASSPGGSGSYEQYF. The CDR3 DNA reads as TGTGCCAGCAGTCCCGGGGGGTCAGGCTCCTACGAGCAGTACTTC.

The V call is TRBV10-3, the J call TRBJ2-5; the D is unclear. Germline CDR1 and CDR2: ENHRY and SYGVKD. CDR3 length equals 14 residues. Trimming stripped 0 bases from V and 2 bases from J, with 7 bases between. The CDR3 region is CAISESLGQETQYF. The CDR3 DNA is TGTGCCATCAGTGAGTCTCTGGGGCAAGAGACCCAGTACTTC.

In its sample, this clonotype was seen a few times. V is TRBV5-1 and J is TRBJ2-7; either TRBD1 or TRBD2 may fit D (6 bases each). CDR1 and CDR2 from the germline V gene are SGHRS and YFSETQ. This CDR3 comprises 16 residues. V lost 4 bases, J lost 4 bases, and 21 bases lay in between. CDR3 nucleotide sequence: TGCGCCAGCAGCCCCGGAGGGGGGATTATTCAATACGAGCAGTACTTC. The encoded protein is CASSPGGGIIQYEQYF.

The sample holds many counts of this clonotype. This chain connects TRBV12-3 or TRBV12-4 to TRBJ2-7; D remains ambiguous. V was shortened by 3 bases and J by 4 bases, with 13 bases between the two germline ends. CDR3 length equals 14 residues. The CDR3 here is CASSLGTMGYEQYF. The CDR3 DNA reads as TGTGCCAGCAGTTTGGGCACAATGGGTTACGAGCAGTACTTC.

The rearrangement links TRBV28 to TRBJ1-1; tentative D call: TRBD1 (6 bases). Trimming stripped 6 bases from V and 7 bases from J, with 12 bases between. This CDR3 spans 12 amino acids. CDR1 is MDHEN, CDR2 SYDVKM, per germline. CDR3 DNA: TGTGCCAGCAGAATACAGGGACGTGAAGCTTTCTTT. Translating gives CASRIQGREAFF.

This clonotype occurred once. This chain joins TRBV2 and TRBJ2-5; maybe TRBD1 (6 bases). With 6 bases removed from V and 2 bases from J, the gap between germline ends came to 13 bases. The CDR3 is 14 amino acids. Per germline, CDR1 SNHLY and CDR2 FYNNEI. CDR3 DNA sequence: TGTGCCAGCAGCGGGACACCCGCACAAGAGACCCAGTACTTC. Amino acids: CASSGTPAQETQYF.

This clonotype was seen more than once but under ten times. The rearrangement joins TRBV27 to TRBJ2-1, with TRBD2 matching 15 bases. Germline V lookup: CDR1 MNHEY, CDR2 SMNVEV (reference sequence). This CDR3 is built from 20 residues. J gave up 0 bases and V 3 bases, and 9 bases lay outside the gene matches. In nucleotides, the CDR3 is TGTGCCAGCAGTTTCCCGGGACTAGCGGGAGGTCCGGGCTCCTACAATGAGCAGTTCTTC. Translating gives CASSFPGLAGGPGSYNEQFF.

This chain uses TRBV20-1 with TRBJ1-2, with 9 bases identical to TRBD1. V lost 6 bases, J lost 9 bases, and 14 bases stayed unmatched. The CDR3 totals 14 residues. Germline V gives CDR1 DFQATT, CDR2 SNEGSKA (reference sequence). This CDR3 reads CSALGTGLRGSYTF. Here the CDR3 DNA reads TGCAGTGCCCTGGGGACAGGGCTCAGGGGAAGCTACACCTTC.

With regard to this clonotype: A much bigger clone sits one base away, suggesting this may be a read error. The chain uses TRBV2 and TRBJ2-2, with 7 bases fitting TRBD1. Germline values: CDR1 SNHLY, CDR2 FYNNEI. This CDR3 has 15 amino acids. The V gene end was trimmed by 5 bases and the J gene end by 0 bases; junction bases not matched to a gene: 3. As DNA, the CDR3 is TGTGCCAGCAGTTGGGACAGAGCGAACACCGGGGAGCTGTTTTTT. As protein: CASSWDRANTGELFF.

In this sample, this clonotype turned up a few times. Here the CDR3 DNA reads TGTGCCAGCAGCTTGGGAGGGGTTGACAATCAGCCCCAGCATTTT. Its protein product is CASSLGGVDNQPQHF. This chain connects TRBV5-5 to TRBJ1-5, with a tentative D call TRBD1 (5 bases). The CDR3 totals 15 residues. Germline V CDR1 and CDR2: SGHKS, YYEKEE (reference sequence). The V and J ends lost 0 bases and 3 bases respectively, with 10 bases between them.

The rearrangement joins TRBV5-1 to TRBJ2-7; possibly TRBD2 for D (6 bases). V lost 4 bases and J lost 2, with 13 bases in between. Per the germline V gene, CDR1 is SGHRS and CDR2 is YFSETQ. The CDR3 sequence is 14 residues long. CDR3 amino acids: CASSTGTLTYEQYF. CDR3 nucleotide sequence: TGCGCCAGCAGCACCGGGACTCTTACCTACGAGCAGTACTTC. Using reference TRBV5-1 and TRBJ2-7 for the parts outside the CDR3, the full variable domain is KAGVTQTPRYLIKTRGQQVTLSCSPISGHRSVSWYQQTPGQGLQFLFEYFSETQRNKGNFPGRFSGRQFSNSRSEMNVSTLELGDSALYLCASSTGTLTYEQYFGPGTRLTVT.

This clonotype appeared a few times. The CDR3, as DNA: TGTGCCAGCAGCTTCGGACTAGGCGACAATGAGCAGTTCTTC. Translating gives CASSFGLGDNEQFF. The V call is TRBV5-5, the J call TRBJ2-1, with 7 bases aligning to TRBD2. The CDR3 length is 14 residues. V gave up 2 bases and J gave up 5 bases; unmatched junction bases: 4. Germline assignment: CDR1 SGHKS and CDR2 YYEKEE (reference sequence).

The rearrangement links TRBV20-1 to TRBJ2-5; no definite D call. CDR1 DFQATT and CDR2 SNEGSKA come from the germline V gene (reference sequence). Trimming pared 6 bases from V and 7 bases from J, leaving 18 bases between. This CDR3 comprises 13 residues. The CDR3 sequence: CSAQHTTTGTQYF. The CDR3 nucleotides read TGCAGTGCACAGCACACTACGACCGGGACCCAGTACTTC.

This chain connects TRBV6-1 to TRBJ1-1; D possibly corresponds to TRBD1 (6 bases). This CDR3 comprises 20 residues. The V gene's germline CDR1 is MNHNS and CDR2 SASEGT. Trimming removed 2 bases at V and 1 base at J, with 26 bases between. CDR3 in amino acids: CASSEPSPYFLDSTNTEAFF. The DNA of the CDR3 is TGTGCCAGCAGTGAACCCTCGCCCTACTTTTTGGACAGTACGAACACTGAAGCTTTCTTT.

This clonotype turned up a few times. The genes are TRBV21-1 and TRBJ2-1; the DNA was not compared with TRBD2, the D call given in the table. TRBV21-1 is a recognized pseudogene. The CDR3 covers 16 residues. CDR3 sequence reads: CASILAGGQTDNERFF. CDR3 DNA: TGTGCCAGCATTCTAGCGGGAGGACAGACCGACAATGAGCGGTTCTTC.

This chain uses TRBV12-3 or TRBV12-4 with TRBJ2-1, with 10 bases lining up with TRBD2. This CDR3 comprises 15 residues. With V trimmed by 10 bases and J by 9 bases, 15 bases remained unmatched. As DNA, the CDR3 is TGTGCCATCGACTCTAGCGGGAGAGGAGTAGGTGAGCAGTTCTTC. Its translation: CAIDSSGRGVGEQFF.

This clonotype was found many times. This sequence joins TRBV5-1 and TRBJ2-5; 8 nucleotides align to TRBD1. The CDR3 has 15 amino acids. Germline assignment: CDR1 SGHRS and CDR2 YFSETQ. The trim removed 4 bases at V and 1 base at J, leaving 6 bases unmatched. Here the CDR3 reads CASSLQGASQETQYF. CDR3 in DNA: TGCGCCAGCAGCCTGCAGGGGGCGAGCCAAGAGACCCAGTACTTC.

In its sample, this clonotype was seen a few times. The rearrangement links TRBV20-1 to TRBJ2-3, with D possibly TRBD1 on 5 matching bases. The V gene lost 3 bases and the J gene lost 4 bases, with 23 bases spanning the gap. The CDR3 is 17 residues long. Germline CDR1 and CDR2: DFQATT and SNEGSKA (reference sequence). The DNA of the CDR3 is TGCAGTGCTAGGAGTTTGCAGGGCCGCATCGACGCAGATACGCAGTATTTT. Its translation is CSARSLQGRIDADTQYF.

The sample holds many counts of this clonotype. V and J are TRBV9 and TRBJ2-1; 9 bases line up with TRBD2. V lost 0 bases, J lost 7 bases, and 8 bases stayed unmatched. Germline CDR1 SGDLS, CDR2 YYNGEE. CDR3 length equals 16 residues. CDR3 nucleotides: TGTGCCAGCAGCGTAGGTGGCGGGAGGGCCCAGAATGAGCAGTTCTTC. This gives the protein CASSVGGGRAQNEQFF.

The J gene is TRBJ2-1, the V gene TRBV29-1, with D maybe TRBD2 (5 bases). With 3 bases removed from V and 7 bases from J, the gap between germline ends came to 13 bases. The CDR3 runs to 13 residues. Looked up from germline, CDR1 is SQVTM and CDR2 is ANQGSEA. CDR3 protein: CSVDDGERNEQFF. As DNA, the CDR3 is TGCAGCGTTGACGACGGGGAAAGGAATGAGCAGTTCTTC.

This clonotype was counted a few times. CDR3 nucleotides: TGTGCCAGCAGCCGCCTACGGCGGGAGGGTATTAATGAGCAGTTCTTC. This codes for CASSRLRREGINEQFF. The chain carries TRBV7-9 and TRBJ2-1; 9 positions agree with TRBD2. Germline-derived CDR1 and CDR2 are SEHNR and FQNEAQ (reference sequence). CDR3 length: 16 residues. Losses at the gene ends were 5 bases for V and 7 bases for J; bases not matched to a gene: 12. Using reference TRBV7-9 and TRBJ2-1 for the parts outside the CDR3, the full variable domain is DTGVSQNPRHKITKRGQNVTFRCDPISEHNRLYWYRQTLGQGPEFLTYFQNEAQLEKSRLLSDRFSAERPKGSFSTLEIQRTEQGDSAMYLCASSRLRREGINEQFFGPGTRLTVL.